These 2 T cell receptor beta chains were sequenced from one sample in a study of shared clonotypes between healthy human individuals. Sequenced by immunoSEQ multiplex PCR; TCRdb stores in-frame clones only, minus some. The repertoire holds roughly 2.6 million clones, just over 90% seen once, with over 0.12% in the top ten. The sequenced material came from naive CD4+ T cells sorted from blood. Specified subset: CD45RA+ positively selected. All receptors derive from a man aged 18 to 29 in good health.

V and J are TRBV7-9 and TRBJ2-1, with D maybe TRBD2 (5 bases). Trimming stripped 5 bases from V and 9 bases from J, with 17 bases between. CDR1 is SEHNR and CDR2 is FQNEAQ in the germline V gene (reference sequence). This CDR3 is 14 amino acids long. CDR3 coding DNA: TGTGCCAGCAGCCGAGATTCGGAGGCGGGTGAGCAGTTCTTC. This gives the protein CASSRDSEAGEQFF.

This chain joins TRBV5-1 and TRBJ2-7; weak D call: TRBD1 (6 bases). Trimming shortened V by 5 bases and J by 4 bases, and 19 bases separated the two germline ends. Looked up from germline, CDR1 is SGHRS and CDR2 is YFSETQ. The CDR3 is made up of 15 amino acids. CDR3 bases: TGCGCCAGCAGTTCCTCCGGGACACCTAATTACGAGCAGTACTTC. Its protein product is CASSSSGTPNYEQYF.